This T cell receptor (beta chain) was documented in a study of T cells after yellow fever vaccination (dated by TCRdb to about 2019). At the level of the whole study: The SMART-Seq v4 Ultra Low Input RNA kit was used to prepare libraries from fractions with low cell numbers. Blood was collected at multiple timepoints before and after primary and secondary immunization, and bulk PBMC replicates and cell subsets were isolated. The cohort comprised two healthy male donors, one aged 18 to 30 and one aged 30 to 40 years. Bulk TCR alpha and beta repertoires were sequenced longitudinally to track T-cell clones before and after primary and booster YFV17D yellow fever vaccination.

TCR cDNA was synthesized by 5'RACE template switching, which introduced a universal primer site and unique molecular identifiers. cDNA synthesis was primed from both the TCR alpha and TCR beta constant segments. Library amplification used two PCR steps, and the second PCR step added sample barcodes and sequencing adapters. Sequencing of libraries was done on Illumina HiSeq 2500 (2x100 bp) or NovaSeq (2x150 bp). Regarding the original processing steps: Demultiplexing of reads and collapsing into UMI consensus sequences were performed with MIGEC, and V(D)J alignment was carried out with MiXCR. Clonotypes responding to the vaccine were identified with edgeR on replicate PBMC samples, with the criteria of FDR below 0.01 and a log2 fold change above 5 up to day 15. Each bulk clonotype received a CD4 or CD8 identity based on whether the sequenced CD4 or CD8 repertoire contained that clonotype at higher abundance. TCRdb reprocessed the public reads (quality trimming at Q25 with fastp, clone calling with MiXCR) and kept in-frame beta chains. Each entry merges the rows of one CDR3 protein and shows their most common DNA and genes. The V and J calls here are based on TCRdb, not the publication. Present in this sample are nearly 550,000 distinct CDR3 sequences, over 15% of which were seen just once. In total, the top ten clones hold 13% to 15% of the sample.

This clonotype was counted a few times. The antigen it recognizes is unknown. It has no much larger one-base neighbor in the sample; base qualities were not kept. This specimen's treatment or condition label, interpreted: live attenuated yellow fever vaccine strain. At each blood-draw timepoint, two biological replicates of bulk PBMCs were obtained. A standard Ficoll-Paque protocol was used to isolate PBMCs from peripheral blood. TriZol was used to extract RNA from bulk PBMCs, CD4 and CD8 fractions, and dextramer-positive and dextramer-negative fractions. There are 16 amino acids in the CDR3, from cysteine to phenylalanine inclusive. Only CDR3 DNA remains: 48 bases, in frame from the first base. V and J are truncated by 0 bases and 2 bases respectively, leaving an intervening sequence of 11 bases. CDR1 and CDR2 were assigned from the germline V gene as LGHNA and YSLEER. Points the paper makes about the study in general: Most clones expanded after primary vaccination (around 96% of CD4 and 88% of CD8) were re-detected after the booster, suggesting that broad memory maintenance occurred. A small fraction of clonotypes appeared in both the CD4 and CD8 compartments, likely as a result of convergent recombination. The secondary T-cell response was found to be weaker but faster than the primary response, with a peak reached on day 5 rather than on day 15. The study included only two donors, which limits how far the findings can be generalized. Computational filtering was required because FACS-sorted repertoires could contain abundant contaminating clonotypes from the bulk population.

This specimen was PBMCs, taken 15 days after the yellow fever booster vaccination. This clonotype originated in a man aged 30 to 45 who received the YFV17D yellow fever vaccine. The chain is assembled from TRBV4-3 and TRBJ2-1; the D gene lacks a confident call. For the CDR3, the sequence is CASSQDFPDPYNEQFF. The sequence in DNA is TGCGCCAGCAGCCAAGATTTCCCAGATCCCTACAATGAGCAGTTCTTC.